There are a few counts of the clone carrying this TCR beta chain. The data were obtained in a study of early T cells in non-severe SARS-CoV-2 infection. This CDR3 has 14 residues. Trimming removed 7 bases from V and 4 bases from J; junction bases left unmatched: 6. Germline CDR1 is SNHLY and CDR2 is FYNNEI. Molecules of cDNA were individually given unique molecular identifiers that were attached to them. Using its own MiXCR run on the 5' RACE reads, TCRdb lists one record per CDR3 protein. The repertoire holds about 64,000 distinct CDR3 sequences, with about 11% as singletons. The chain uses TRBV2 and TRBJ2-5; 10 bases map to TRBD2. The sample here was whole blood, taken at baseline. This TCR came from an adult who was a healthcare worker with PCR-confirmed SARS-CoV-2 infection or an uninfected control (not recorded which). CDR3: CASTRTSGIETQYF. In nucleotides, the CDR3 is TGTGCCAGCACCCGGACTAGCGGTATAGAGACCCAGTACTTC.